This TCR beta chain was profiled in a study of cytomegalovirus exposure and HLA in healthy donors. Study in general: The use of the same platform for the roughly 120 validation repertoires and the approximately 730 first-cohort repertoires was reported by a later analysis.

Study results and limitations: The investigators catalogued 164 TCR beta chains as cytomegalovirus-associated.

The V and J ends lost 0 bases and 4 bases, in that order; junction bases with no gene match: 7. Germline V gene sequence: CDR1 SGDLS, CDR2 YYNGEE. This CDR3 contains 17 residues. Repertoires were generated with immunoSEQ multiplex PCR, while TCRdb's copy carries only in-frame clones and drops some. The table records about 82,000 clones, about 92% of them present only once. Comments on this clone: The target antigen is unknown.

The receptor was derived from a man younger than 35 in good health and CMV-seronegative. The chain links TRBV9 to TRBJ1-2; 12 bases are a match to TRBD1. The sample comprised PBMCs. The CDR3 protein is CASSVESGTGGGYGYTF. Here the CDR3 DNA reads TGTGCCAGCAGCGTAGAGTCTGGGACAGGGGGCGGCTATGGCTACACCTTC.